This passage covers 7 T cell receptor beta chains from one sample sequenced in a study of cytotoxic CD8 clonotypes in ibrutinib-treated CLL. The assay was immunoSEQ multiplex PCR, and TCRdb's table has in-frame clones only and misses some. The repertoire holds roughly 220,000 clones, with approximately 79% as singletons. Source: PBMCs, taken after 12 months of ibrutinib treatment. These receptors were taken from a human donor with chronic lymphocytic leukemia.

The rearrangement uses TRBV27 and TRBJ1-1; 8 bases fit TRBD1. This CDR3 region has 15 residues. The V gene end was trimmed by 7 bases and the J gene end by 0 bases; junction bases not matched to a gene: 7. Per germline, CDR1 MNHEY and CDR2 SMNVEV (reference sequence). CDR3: CASKGQGNLNTEAFF. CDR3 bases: TGTGCCAGCAAAGGACAGGGTAATTTGAACACTGAAGCTTTCTTT.

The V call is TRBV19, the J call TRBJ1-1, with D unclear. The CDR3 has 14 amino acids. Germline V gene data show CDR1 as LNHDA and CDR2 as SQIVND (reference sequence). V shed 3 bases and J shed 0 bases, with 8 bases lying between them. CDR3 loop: CASSIRLLNTEAFF. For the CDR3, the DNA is TGTGCCAGTAGTATTAGGTTATTGAACACTGAAGCTTTCTTT.

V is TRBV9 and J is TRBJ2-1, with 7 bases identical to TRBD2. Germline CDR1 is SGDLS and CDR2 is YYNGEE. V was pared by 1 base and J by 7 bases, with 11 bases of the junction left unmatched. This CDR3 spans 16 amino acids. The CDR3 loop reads CASSVSGNSGGNEQFF. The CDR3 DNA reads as TGTGCCAGCAGCGTAAGCGGGAATAGTGGAGGGAATGAGCAGTTCTTC.

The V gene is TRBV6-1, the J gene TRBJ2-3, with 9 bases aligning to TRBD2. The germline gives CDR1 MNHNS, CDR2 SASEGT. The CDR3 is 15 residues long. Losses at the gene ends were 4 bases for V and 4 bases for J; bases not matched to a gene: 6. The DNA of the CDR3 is TGTGCCAGCAGTGTGCGGGGGGGGCGGCCAGATACGCAGTATTTT. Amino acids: CASSVRGGRPDTQYF.

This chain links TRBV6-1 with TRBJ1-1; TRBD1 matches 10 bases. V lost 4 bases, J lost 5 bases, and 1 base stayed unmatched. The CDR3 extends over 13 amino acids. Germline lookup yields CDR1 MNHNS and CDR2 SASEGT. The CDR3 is CASSGQGATEAFF. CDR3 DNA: TGTGCCAGCAGTGGACAGGGGGCGACTGAAGCTTTCTTT.

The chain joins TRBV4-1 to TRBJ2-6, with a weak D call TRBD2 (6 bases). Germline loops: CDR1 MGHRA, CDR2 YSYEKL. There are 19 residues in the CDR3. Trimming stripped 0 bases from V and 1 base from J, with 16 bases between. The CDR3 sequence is CASSQDSGTATSGANVLTF. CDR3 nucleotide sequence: TGCGCCAGCAGCCAAGACTCTGGGACTGCAACTTCTGGGGCCAACGTCCTGACTTTC.

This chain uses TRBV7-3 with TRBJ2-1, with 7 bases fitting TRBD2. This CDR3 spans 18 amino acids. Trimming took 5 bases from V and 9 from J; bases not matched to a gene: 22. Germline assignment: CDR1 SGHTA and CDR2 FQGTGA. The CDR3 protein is CASSQAPDGLGLNFEQFF. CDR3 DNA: TGTGCCAGCAGCCAAGCCCCTGACGGACTAGGGCTGAACTTTGAGCAGTTCTTC.